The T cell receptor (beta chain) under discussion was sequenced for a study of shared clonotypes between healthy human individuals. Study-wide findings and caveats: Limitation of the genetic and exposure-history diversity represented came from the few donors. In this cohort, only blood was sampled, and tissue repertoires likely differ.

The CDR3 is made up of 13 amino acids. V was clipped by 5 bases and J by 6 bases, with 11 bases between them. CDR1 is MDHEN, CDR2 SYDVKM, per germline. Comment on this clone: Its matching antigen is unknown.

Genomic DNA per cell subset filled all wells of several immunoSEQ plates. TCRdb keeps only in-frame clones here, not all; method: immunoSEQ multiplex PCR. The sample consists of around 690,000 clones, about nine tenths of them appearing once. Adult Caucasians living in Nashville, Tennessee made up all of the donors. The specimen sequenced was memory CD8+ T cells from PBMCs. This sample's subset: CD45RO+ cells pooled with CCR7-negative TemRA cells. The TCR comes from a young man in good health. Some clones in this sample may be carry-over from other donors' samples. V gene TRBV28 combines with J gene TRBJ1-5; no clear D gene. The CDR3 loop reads CASSLMRGQPQHF. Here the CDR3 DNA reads TGTGCCAGCAGTCTCATGCGGGGTCAGCCCCAGCATTTT.